This T cell receptor (beta chain) was identified during a study of blood T cell repertoires in COVID-19 (TCRdb year 2020). Turning to the overall study: Samples from collaborators originated in the United States, Italy and Spain and spanned both the acute and convalescent phases of COVID-19. Where HLA class I and class II types were available, the types were taken from metadata supplied by the sample provider, not from assay-based typing. A de-identified subject ID, COVID-19 status, age in years and sex were almost always included in the sample metadata. The prospective study material was composed of cDNA or gDNA derived from T cells, B-cell-depleted T cells, or PBMCs. The dataset comprised deeply sampled blood TCRbeta repertoires from subjects exposed to, actively infected with, or recovered from COVID-19. Samples were obtained from the ongoing ImmuneRACE study (first 160 participants) and from some 1,200 subjects provided by 6 global collaborators. The repertoires were made available in a free public database intended to serve as a resource for research on the immune response to SARS-CoV-2. Study-wide findings and limitations: The amount of clinical and demographic metadata varied by source and participant and was provided uncurated.

A remark on this clone: Its antigen target is currently unknown. There are no base qualities to consult, and no much larger clone falls within one base.

The germline V gene (reference sequence) supplies CDR1 SEHNR and CDR2 FQNEAQ. From cysteine to phenylalanine, the CDR3 is 16 amino acids long. CDR3 DNA only is kept here, 48 bases in frame from base 1. V is cut by 2 bases and J by 4 bases, and the space between the germline ends is 16 bases. The immunoSEQ Assay, a bias-controlled multiplex PCR, was used to amplify TCRbeta CDR3 regions from genomic DNA. The study's own analysis went as follows. Nucleated cell counts per sample were estimated from amplification of reference gene primers within the assay. To quantify the absolute abundance of each unique TCRbeta CDR3 rearrangement, sequence reads were collapsed and filtered. For each sample, productive Simpson clonality was calculated as the square root of Simpson's diversity index across productive rearrangements. TCRdb stores this immuneACCESS table with in-frame sequences only. Part of the clones is absent; in the studies checked, under half of the shortfall reflects unresolved V genes, and no reason is known for the rest. The D gene and trimming were derived from the DNA, and the V and J assignments and clone size from that table. Counted in this sample were approximately 140,000 clones; roughly 80% of them appeared once. Roughly 2% of the sample is held by the ten biggest clonotypes.

Each collaborating institution followed its own protocols to collect whole blood in K2EDTA tubes. For TCRbeta analysis, collaborators shipped samples in one of three forms: frozen whole blood, isolated PBMCs, or DNA extracted from either of those sample types. The chain couples TRBV7-9 to TRBJ2-3, with TRBD2 tentatively as D gene (5 bases match). The receptor was derived from a man between 65 and 85 years old with acute or convalescent COVID-19. The sequenced material came from peripheral blood. In nucleotide form, the sequence is TGTGCCAGCAGCTTACGTCTAGCAGGAACCGCAGATACGCAGTATTTT. The resulting protein is CASSLRLAGTADTQYF.